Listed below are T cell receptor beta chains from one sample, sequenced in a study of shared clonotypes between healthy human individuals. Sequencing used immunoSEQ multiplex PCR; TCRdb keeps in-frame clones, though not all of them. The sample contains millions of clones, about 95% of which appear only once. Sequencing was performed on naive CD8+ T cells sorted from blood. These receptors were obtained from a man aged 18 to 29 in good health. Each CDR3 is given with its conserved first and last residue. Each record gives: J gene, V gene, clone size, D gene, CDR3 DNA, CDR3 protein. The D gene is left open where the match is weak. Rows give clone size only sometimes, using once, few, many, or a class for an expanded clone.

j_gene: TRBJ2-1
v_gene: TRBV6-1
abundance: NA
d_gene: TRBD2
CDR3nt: TGTGCCAGCAGTGAGCGGGGGAACAATGAGCAGTTCTTC
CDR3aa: CASSERGNNEQFF

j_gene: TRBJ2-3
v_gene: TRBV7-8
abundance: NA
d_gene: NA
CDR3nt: TGTGCCAGCAGCCAAGGGCCTAATCCCGGCACAGATACGCAGTATTTT
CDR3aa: CASSQGPNPGTDTQYF

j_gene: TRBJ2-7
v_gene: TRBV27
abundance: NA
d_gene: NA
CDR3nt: TGTGCCAGCAGTCCCCCGAGCTACGAGCAGTACTTC
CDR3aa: CASSPPSYEQYF

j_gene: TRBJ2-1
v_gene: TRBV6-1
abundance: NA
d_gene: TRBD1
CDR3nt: TGTGCCAGCATTAAAGAAGGACAGGGTAACAATGAGCAGTTCTTC
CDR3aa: CASIKEGQGNNEQFF

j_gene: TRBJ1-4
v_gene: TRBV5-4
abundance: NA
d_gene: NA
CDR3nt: TGTGCCAGCAGCTTGGTTCCGGCTGCAACTAATGAAAAACTGTTTTTT
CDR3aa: CASSLVPAATNEKLFF

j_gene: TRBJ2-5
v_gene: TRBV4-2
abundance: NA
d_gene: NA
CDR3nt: TGTGCCAGCAGCCAAGACCAGGGTATAGAGACCCAGTACTTC
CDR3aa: CASSQDQGIETQYF

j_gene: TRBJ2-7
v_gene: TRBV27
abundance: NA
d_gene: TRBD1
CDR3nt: TGTGCCAGCAGTTTCCAGATCGCGACAGGGGGAGTCTACGAGCAGTACTTC
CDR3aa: CASSFQIATGGVYEQYF

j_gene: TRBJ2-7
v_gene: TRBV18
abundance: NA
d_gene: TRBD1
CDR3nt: TGTGCCAGCTCACCACTCAGGGGGAGCTCCTACGAGCAGTACTTC
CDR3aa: CASSPLRGSSYEQYF

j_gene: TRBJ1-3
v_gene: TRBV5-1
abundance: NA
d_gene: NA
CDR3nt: TGCGCCAGCAGCCCCTTCAGAGAGGGATCCTCTGGAAACACCATATATTTT
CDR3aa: CASSPFREGSSGNTIYF

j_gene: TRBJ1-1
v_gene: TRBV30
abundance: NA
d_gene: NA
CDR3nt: TGTGCCTGGTCCAGCGGGGGGCAGTACGCTGAAGCTTTCTTT
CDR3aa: CAWSSGGQYAEAFF

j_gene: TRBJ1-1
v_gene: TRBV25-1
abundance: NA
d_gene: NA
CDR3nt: TGTGCCAGCAGTGAATCCGGGTTTAACACTGAAGCTTTCTTT
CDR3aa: CASSESGFNTEAFF

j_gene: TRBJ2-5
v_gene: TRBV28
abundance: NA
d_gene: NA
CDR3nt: TGTGCCAGCAGTTTATTGGTGGGGGGCCTAGAGACCCAGTACTTC
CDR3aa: CASSLLVGGLETQYF

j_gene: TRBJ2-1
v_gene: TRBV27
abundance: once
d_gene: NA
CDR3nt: TGTGCCAGCAGTGCTAGACATCCCTACAATGAGCAGTTCTTC
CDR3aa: CASSARHPYNEQFF

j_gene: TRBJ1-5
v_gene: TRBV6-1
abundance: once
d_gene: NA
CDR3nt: TGTGCCAGCAGAGGAGCGGTGGGCAATCAGCCCCAGCATTTT
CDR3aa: CASRGAVGNQPQHF

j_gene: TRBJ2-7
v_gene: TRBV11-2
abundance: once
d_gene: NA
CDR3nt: TGTGCCAGCAGCCGTGGGAACGAGCAGTACTTC
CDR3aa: CASSRGNEQYF

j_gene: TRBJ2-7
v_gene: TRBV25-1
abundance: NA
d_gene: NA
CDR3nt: TGTGCCAGCAGTGATCTAGGCGGAGACTACGAGCAGTACTTC
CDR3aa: CASSDLGGDYEQYF

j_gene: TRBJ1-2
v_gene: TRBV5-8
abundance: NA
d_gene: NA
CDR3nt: TGTGCCAGCAGCTTTCCAGAGCGAACAGGCTACACCTTC
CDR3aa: CASSFPERTGYTF

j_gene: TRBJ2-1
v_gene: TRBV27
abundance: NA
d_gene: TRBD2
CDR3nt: TGTGCCAGCACCCAACCGGGACTAGCGGGAGGAAATGAGCAGTTCTTC
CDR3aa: CASTQPGLAGGNEQFF